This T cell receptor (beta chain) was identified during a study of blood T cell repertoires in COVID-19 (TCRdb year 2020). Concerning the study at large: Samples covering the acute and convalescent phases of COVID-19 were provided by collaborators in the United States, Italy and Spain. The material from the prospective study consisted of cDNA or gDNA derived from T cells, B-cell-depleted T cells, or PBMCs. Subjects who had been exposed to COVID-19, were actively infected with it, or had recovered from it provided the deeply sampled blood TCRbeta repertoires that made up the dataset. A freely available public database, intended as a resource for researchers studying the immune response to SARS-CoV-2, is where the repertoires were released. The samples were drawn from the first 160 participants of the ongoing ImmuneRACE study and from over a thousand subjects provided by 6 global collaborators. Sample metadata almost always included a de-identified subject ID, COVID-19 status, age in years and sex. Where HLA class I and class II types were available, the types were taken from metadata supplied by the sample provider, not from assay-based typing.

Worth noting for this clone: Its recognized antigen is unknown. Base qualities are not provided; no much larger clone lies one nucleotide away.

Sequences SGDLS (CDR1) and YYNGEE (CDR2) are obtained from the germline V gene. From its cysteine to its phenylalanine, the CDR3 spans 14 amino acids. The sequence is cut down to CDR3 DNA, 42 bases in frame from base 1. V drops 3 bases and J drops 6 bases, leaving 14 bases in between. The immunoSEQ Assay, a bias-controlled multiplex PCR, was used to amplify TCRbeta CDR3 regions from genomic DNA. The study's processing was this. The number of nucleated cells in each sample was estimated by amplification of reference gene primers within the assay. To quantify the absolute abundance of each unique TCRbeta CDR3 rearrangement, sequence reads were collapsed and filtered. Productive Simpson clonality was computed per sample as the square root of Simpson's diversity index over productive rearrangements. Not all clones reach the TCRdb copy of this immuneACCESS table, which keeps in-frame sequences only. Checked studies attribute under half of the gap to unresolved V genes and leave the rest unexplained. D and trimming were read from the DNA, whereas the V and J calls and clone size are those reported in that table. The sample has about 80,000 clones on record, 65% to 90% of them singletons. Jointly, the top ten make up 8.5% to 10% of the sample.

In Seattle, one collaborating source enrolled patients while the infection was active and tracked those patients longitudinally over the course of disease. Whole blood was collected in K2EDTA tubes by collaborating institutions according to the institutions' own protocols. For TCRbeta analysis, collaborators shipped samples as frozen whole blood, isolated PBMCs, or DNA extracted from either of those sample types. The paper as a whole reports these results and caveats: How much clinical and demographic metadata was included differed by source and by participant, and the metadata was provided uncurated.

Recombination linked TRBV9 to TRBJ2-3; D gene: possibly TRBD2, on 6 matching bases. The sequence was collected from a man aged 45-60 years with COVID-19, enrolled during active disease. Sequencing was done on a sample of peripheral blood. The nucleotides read TGTGCCAGCAGCGCCTTGGAGGGTTCGGATACGCAGTATTTT. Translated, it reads CASSALEGSDTQYF.